This TCR beta chain was observed in a study of shared clonotypes between healthy human individuals (dated by TCRdb to 2018 to 2020). As for the study more broadly: A couple of women and a few men aged 18 to 49 years were included in the cohort. Each donor's leukapheresis produced roughly between roughly 0.85 and 9.5 billion PBMCs. Libraries were prepared and TCR repertoires were sequenced by different laboratories using diverse techniques, in order to increase sequencing depth and limit assay-specific biases. To estimate repertoire size and how much clonotype sharing occurs between individuals, the study deeply sequenced the blood TCR repertoires of five healthy adults. For each donor, CD4 naive and CD4 memory were each given three plates, CD8 naive was given two plates, and CD8 memory was given one plate.

A word on this clone: No antigen is known for it. Within one base of it there is no much larger clone, and no base qualities were kept.

Deletion took 6 bases off V and 2 bases off J, with a span of 10 bases between the germline ends. Reading the germline V gene (reference sequence) gives CDR1 SEHNR and CDR2 FQNEAQ. Spanning cysteine to phenylalanine, the CDR3 consists of 13 amino acids. CDR3 DNA only is kept here, 39 bases in frame from base 1. CD8 naive samples were CD45RO-negative cells positively selected for CCR7, giving a CD45RA+CCR7+ population that excluded TemRA cells. Healthy HIV-negative adults with no recently reported acute infections or vaccinations were included as donors. All donors were Caucasian adults living in Nashville, Tennessee, USA. Blood was obtained by leukapheresis, after which PBMCs were separated by Ficoll-Histopaque density gradient centrifugation and cryopreserved in liquid nitrogen vapor phase. Purity and quantity of every magnetically sorted T cell population were checked by analytical flow cytometry. Each sorted fraction had its genomic DNA isolated and then quantified by UV absorbance on a Nanodrop 2000c.

Using the deep immunoSEQ assay, multiplex PCR amplified TCR CDR3 regions from genomic DNA. Genomic DNA extracted from each cell subset was distributed evenly over all wells of several immunoSEQ 96-well plates, and each plate served as one replicate. For sorted subsets, 200 to 250 ng of genomic DNA, equivalent to 30,000 or so T cell genomes, went into each replicate PCR. Purified libraries were quantified with a Qubit 3.0 fluorometer, sized on a Bioanalyzer 2100, and re-quantified with the KAPA Library Quantification kit. A separate single-read 150-cycle Illumina NextSeq 550 flow cell was used to sequence each immunoSEQ 96-well plate. Turning to the authors' computational methods: Because the immunoSEQ output included only junctional sequences and no quality scores, the filtering could not be the same as the filtering used for full-length reads. To assign V/J genes and CDR3, sequences were annotated using PyIR, a Python wrapper for IgBLAST v1.9, with IMGT germline references. Reads with weak V/J assignments (E-value above 1e-6), missing CDR3, stop codons, out-of-frame junctions, or ambiguous translated residues were removed. A V3J clonotype was defined by an identical inferred V gene, J gene, and CDR3 amino acid sequence. To compute the percentage overlap between repertoires, the number of shared unique clonotypes was divided by the size of the smaller repertoire. Three approaches were used to assess repertoire richness: RTK rarefaction, the Chao1 estimator, and Recon v2.1 estimates of unobserved clonotypes. Generation probabilities were computed with OLGA for all TCRbeta clonotypes obtained by the gDNA method from a few donors. TCRdb retrieved this table from immuneACCESS and kept in-frame rearrangements only. Not all clones are present; in checked studies, unresolved V genes account for under half, and no reason is known for the remainder. The V and J calls and clone size are taken from that table; D and trimming were inferred from the DNA. Here the sample has about 2 million clones; approximately 94% occur a single time. Under 1.5% of the sample is in the top ten clones.

Study-wide findings and limitations: Pairwise subsampling led to the expectation that sequencing depth would affect the degree of clonotype sharing among donors. Compared with non-shared clonotypes, the clonotypes found in all four sorted-subset donors had higher generation probabilities. About 5% of naive CD4, more than 3% of naive CD8, approximately 2% of memory CD4, and 0.4% of memory CD8 clonotypes were shared across four donors. Estimated clonotype richness was generally larger for naive than for memory subsets. The genetic and exposure-history diversity represented was limited by the small number of donors. Sampling was restricted to blood, and TCR repertoires in tissues likely differ from the TCR repertoires found in blood. Rarefaction of sorted-subset datasets indicated incomplete sequencing despite the large sequencing depth.

The sequenced material came from naive CD8+ T cells sorted from blood. The cell subset or site label for this specimen denotes: CD45RA+CCR7+. The rearranged segments are TRBV7-9 and TRBJ2-5; no D gene can be assigned with confidence. This clonotype was obtained from a man between 18 and 35 years old in good health. The CDR3 sequence is CASSRDPQETQYF. The DNA is TGTGCCAGCAGTCGAGACCCTCAAGAGACCCAGTACTTC.